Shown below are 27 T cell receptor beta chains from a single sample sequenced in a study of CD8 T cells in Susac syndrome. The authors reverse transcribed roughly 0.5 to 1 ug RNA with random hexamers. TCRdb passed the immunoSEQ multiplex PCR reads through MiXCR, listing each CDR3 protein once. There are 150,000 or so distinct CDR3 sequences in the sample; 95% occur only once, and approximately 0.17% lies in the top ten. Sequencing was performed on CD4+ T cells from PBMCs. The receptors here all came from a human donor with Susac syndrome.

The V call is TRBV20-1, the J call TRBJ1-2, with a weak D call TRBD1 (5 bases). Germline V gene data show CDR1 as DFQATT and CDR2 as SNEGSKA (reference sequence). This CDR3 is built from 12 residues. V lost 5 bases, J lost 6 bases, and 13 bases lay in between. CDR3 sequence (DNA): TGCAGTGCTCGACGGGACGCCAATGGCTACACCTTC. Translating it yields CSARRDANGYTF.

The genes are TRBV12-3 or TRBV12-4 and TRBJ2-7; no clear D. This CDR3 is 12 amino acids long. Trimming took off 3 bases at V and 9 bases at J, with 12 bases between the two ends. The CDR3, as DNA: TGTGCCAGCAGTTTTCTACCAAGGGCGCAGTACTTC. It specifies CASSFLPRAQYF.

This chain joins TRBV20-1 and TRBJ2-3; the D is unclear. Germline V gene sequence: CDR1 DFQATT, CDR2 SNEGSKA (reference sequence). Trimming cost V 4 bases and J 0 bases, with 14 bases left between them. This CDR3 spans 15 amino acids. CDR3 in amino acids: CSATYGQSSTDTQYF. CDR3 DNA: TGCAGTGCTACTTACGGTCAATCTAGCACAGATACGCAGTATTTT.

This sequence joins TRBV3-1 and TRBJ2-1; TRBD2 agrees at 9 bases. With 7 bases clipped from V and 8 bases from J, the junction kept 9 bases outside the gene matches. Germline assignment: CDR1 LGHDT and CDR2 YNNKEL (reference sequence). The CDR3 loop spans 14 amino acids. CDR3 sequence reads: CASTTSGGRDEQFF. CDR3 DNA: TGTGCCAGCACTACGAGCGGGGGGCGCGATGAGCAGTTCTTC.

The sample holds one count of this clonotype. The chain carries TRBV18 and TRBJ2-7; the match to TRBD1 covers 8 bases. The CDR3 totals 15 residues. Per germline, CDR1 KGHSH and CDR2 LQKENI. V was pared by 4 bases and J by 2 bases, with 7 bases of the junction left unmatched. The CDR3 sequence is CASSQGQGRTYEQYF. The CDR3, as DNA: TGTGCCAGCTCACAAGGACAGGGTCGGACCTACGAGCAGTACTTC.

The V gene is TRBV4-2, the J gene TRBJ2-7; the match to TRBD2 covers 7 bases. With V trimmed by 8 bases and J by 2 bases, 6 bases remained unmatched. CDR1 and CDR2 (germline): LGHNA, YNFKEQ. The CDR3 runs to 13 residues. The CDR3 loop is CASPQRGPYEQYF. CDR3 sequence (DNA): TGTGCCAGCCCGCAGCGGGGCCCCTACGAGCAGTACTTC.

The CDR3 coding sequence is TGTGCCAGCAGCTTTGGGCAGGACTTCTCCTACAATGAGCAGTTCTTC. Its translation is CASSFGQDFSYNEQFF. The chain links TRBV7-9 to TRBJ2-1; perhaps TRBD2 as D (5 bases). V was cut by 3 bases and J by 0 bases, with 12 bases left in between. Looked up from germline, CDR1 is SEHNR and CDR2 is FQNEAQ (reference sequence). The CDR3 consists of 16 residues.

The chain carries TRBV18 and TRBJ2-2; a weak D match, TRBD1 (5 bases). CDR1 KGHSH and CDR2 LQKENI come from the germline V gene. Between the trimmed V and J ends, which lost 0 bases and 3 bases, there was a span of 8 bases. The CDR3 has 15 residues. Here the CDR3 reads CASSPPSRDTGELFF. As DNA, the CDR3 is TGTGCCAGCTCACCACCCTCCAGGGACACCGGGGAGCTGTTTTTT.

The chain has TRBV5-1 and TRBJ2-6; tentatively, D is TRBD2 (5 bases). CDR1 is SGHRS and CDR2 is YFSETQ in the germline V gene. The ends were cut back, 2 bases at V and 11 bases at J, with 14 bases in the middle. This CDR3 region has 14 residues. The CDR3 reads CASSFGGPNYVLTF. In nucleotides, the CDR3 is TGCGCCAGCAGCTTCGGAGGTCCCAATTACGTCCTGACTTTC.

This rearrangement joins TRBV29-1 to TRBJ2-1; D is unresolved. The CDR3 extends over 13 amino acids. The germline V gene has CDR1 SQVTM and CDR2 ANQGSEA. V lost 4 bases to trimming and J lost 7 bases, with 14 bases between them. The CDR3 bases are TGCAGCGTTGCGTCTCTCCAGGAAAATGAGCAGTTCTTC. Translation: CSVASLQENEQFF.

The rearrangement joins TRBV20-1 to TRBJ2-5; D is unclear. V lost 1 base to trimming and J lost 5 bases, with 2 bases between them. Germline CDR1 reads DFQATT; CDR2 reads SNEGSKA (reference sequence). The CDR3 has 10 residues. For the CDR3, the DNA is TGCAGTGCTAGAGTGGAGACCCAGTACTTC. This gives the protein CSARVETQYF.

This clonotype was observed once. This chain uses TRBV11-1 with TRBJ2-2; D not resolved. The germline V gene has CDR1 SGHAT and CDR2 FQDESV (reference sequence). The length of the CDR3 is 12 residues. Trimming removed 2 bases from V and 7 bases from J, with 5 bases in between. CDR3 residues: CASSLLVGELFF. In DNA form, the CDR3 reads TGTGCCAGCAGCTTATTGGTCGGGGAGCTGTTTTTT. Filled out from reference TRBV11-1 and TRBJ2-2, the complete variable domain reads EAEVAQSPRYKITEKSQAVAFWCDPISGHATLYWYRQILGQGPELLVQFQDESVVDDSQLPKDRFSAERLKGVDSTLKIQPAELGDSAMYLCASSLLVGELFFGEGSRLTVL.

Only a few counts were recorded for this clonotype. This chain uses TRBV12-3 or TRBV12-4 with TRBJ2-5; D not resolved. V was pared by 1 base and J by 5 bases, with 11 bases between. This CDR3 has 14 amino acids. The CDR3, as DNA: TGTGCCAGCAGTTTAGGGCAGGCGTTGGAGACCCAGTACTTC. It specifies CASSLGQALETQYF.

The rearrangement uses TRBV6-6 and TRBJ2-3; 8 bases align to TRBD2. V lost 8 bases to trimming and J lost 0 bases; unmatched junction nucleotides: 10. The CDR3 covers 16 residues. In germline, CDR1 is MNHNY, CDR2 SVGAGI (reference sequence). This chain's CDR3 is CASGVSGASSTDTQYF. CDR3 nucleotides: TGTGCCAGCGGGGTTAGCGGGGCTTCTAGCACAGATACGCAGTATTTT.

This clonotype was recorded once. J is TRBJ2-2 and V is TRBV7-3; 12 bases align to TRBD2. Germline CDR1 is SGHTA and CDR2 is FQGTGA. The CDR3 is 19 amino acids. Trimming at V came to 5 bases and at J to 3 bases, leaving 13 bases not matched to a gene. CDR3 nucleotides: TGTGCCAGCAGCCCCAGGGGGCTAGCGGGGGGGAAGTACACCGGGGAGCTGTTTTTT. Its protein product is CASSPRGLAGGKYTGELFF.

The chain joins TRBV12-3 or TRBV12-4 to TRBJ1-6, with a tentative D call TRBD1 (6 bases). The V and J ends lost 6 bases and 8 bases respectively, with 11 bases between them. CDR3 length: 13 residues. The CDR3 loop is CASRGQGHSPLHF. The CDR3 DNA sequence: TGTGCCAGCAGGGGGCAGGGGCATTCACCCCTCCACTTT.

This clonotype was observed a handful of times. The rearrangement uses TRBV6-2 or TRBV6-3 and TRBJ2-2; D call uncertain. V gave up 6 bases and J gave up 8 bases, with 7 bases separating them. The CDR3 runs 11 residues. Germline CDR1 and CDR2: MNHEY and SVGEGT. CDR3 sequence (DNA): TGTGCCAGCAGATCCGGGGGGGAGCTGTTTTTT. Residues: CASRSGGELFF.

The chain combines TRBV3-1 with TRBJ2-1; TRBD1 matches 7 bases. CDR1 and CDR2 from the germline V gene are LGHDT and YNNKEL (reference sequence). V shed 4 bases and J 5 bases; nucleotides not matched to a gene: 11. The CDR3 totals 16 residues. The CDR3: CASSRLGQSFHNEQFF. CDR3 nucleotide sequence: TGTGCCAGCAGCCGATTGGGACAGTCCTTCCACAATGAGCAGTTCTTC.

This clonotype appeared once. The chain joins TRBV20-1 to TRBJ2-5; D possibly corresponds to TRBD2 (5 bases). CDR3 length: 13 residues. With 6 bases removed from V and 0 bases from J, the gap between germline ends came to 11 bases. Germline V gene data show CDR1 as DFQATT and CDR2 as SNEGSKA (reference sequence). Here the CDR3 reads CSADGRDQETQYF. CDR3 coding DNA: TGCAGTGCAGATGGGCGGGACCAAGAGACCCAGTACTTC.

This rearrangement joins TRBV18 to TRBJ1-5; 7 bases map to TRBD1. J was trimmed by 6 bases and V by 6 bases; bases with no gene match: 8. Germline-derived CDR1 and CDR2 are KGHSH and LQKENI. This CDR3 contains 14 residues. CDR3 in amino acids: CASSVDRAVQPQHF. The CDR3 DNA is TGTGCCAGCTCTGTCGACAGGGCGGTTCAGCCCCAGCATTTT.

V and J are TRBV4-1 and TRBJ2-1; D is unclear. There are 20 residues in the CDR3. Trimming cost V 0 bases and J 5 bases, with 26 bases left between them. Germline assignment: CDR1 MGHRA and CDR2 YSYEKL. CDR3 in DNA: TGCGCCAGCAGCCAAGATCCTGGCTCTACAAGTGTGACTGCCCACAATGAGCAGTTCTTC. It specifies CASSQDPGSTSVTAHNEQFF.

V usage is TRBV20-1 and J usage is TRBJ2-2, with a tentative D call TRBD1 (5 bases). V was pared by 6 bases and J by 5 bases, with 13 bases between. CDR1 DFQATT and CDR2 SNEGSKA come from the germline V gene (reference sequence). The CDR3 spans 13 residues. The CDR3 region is CSAPARATGELFF. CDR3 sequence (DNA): TGCAGTGCCCCCGCCAGGGCAACCGGGGAGCTGTTTTTT.

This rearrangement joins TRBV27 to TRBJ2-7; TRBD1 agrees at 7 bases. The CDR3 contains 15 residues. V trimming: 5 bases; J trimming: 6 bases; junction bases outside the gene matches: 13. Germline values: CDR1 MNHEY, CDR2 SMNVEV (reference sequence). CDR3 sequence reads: CASSASLQGTSEQYF. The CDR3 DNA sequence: TGTGCCAGCAGTGCTTCCTTACAGGGGACCAGCGAGCAGTACTTC.

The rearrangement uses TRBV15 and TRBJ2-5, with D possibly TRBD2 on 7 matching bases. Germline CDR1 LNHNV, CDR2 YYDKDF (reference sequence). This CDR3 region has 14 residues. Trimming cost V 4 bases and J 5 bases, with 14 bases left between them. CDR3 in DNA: TGTGCCACCAGCACCGCGGGGGCCGGGGAGACCCAGTACTTC. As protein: CATSTAGAGETQYF.

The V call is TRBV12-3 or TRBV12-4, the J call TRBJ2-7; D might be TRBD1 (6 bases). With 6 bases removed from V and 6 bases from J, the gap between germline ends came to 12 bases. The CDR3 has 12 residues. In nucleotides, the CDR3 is TGTGCCAGCAGCCGTACAGGGCCCGAGCAGTACTTC. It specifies CASSRTGPEQYF.

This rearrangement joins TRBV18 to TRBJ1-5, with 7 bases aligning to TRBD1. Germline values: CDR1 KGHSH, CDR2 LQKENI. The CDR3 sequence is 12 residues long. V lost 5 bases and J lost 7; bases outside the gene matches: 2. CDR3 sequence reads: CASSDRDQPQHF. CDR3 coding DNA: TGTGCCAGCTCAGACAGGGACCAGCCCCAGCATTTT.

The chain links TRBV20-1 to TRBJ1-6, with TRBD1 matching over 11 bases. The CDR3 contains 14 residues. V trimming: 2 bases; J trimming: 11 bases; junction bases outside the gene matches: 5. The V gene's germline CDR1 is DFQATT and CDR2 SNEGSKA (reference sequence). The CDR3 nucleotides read TGCAGTGCTAGATTGGACAGGGGGCGTACACCCCTCCACTTT. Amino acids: CSARLDRGRTPLHF.